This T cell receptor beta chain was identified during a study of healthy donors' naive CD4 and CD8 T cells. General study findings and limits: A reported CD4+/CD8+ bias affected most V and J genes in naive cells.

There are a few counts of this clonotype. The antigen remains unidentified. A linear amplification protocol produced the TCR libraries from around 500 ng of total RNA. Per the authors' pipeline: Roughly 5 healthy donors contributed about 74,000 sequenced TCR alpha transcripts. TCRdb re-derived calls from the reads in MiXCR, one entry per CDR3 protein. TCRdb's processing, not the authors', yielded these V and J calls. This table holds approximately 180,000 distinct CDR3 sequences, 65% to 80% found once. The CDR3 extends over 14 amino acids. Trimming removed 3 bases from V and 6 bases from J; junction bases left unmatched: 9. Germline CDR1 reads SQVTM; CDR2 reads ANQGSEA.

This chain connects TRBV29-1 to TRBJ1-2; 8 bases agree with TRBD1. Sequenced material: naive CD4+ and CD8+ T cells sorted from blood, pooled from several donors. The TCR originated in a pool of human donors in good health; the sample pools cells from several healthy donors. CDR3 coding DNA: TGCAGCGTTGACACCCCAGGGGGCGCGAATGGCTACACCTTC. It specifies CSVDTPGGANGYTF.